These 14 T cell receptor beta chains were sequenced from one sample in a study of T cell repertoires in cytomegalovirus infection (dated by TCRdb to the late 2010s). The listed sequencing device is Illumina HiSeq 1500. TCRdb ran its own pipeline on the public reads, namely fastp trimming at Q25 and MiXCR clone calling, and kept in-frame beta chains. Entries that share a CDR3 protein sequence are merged under the most common genes and DNA. This sample is represented by some 310,000 distinct CDR3 sequences; 25% of them were singletons. The ten biggest clones cover about 14% of the sample. The sample's treatment or condition, from its label and the paper: in vitro stimulation with specific CMV peptide epitopes to enrich CMV-specific T cells. These receptors lack a known antigen. Material: cultured PBMCs, obtained from culture after CMV antigen stimulation. The receptors were gathered from a human donor in good health (CMV status not recorded). Some clones in this sample may be carry-over from other donors' samples.

This clonotype has only a few counts. This chain uses TRBV15 with TRBJ2-1, with TRBD2 matching over 9 bases. Germline loops: CDR1 LNHNV, CDR2 YYDKDF (reference sequence). The CDR3 runs 18 residues. V was pared by 0 bases and J by 2 bases, with 8 bases of the junction left unmatched. CDR3 residues: CATSREMREGLTYNEQFF. The CDR3 DNA reads as TGTGCCACCAGCAGAGAAATGCGGGAGGGCCTTACCTACAATGAGCAGTTCTTC.

V gene TRBV11-2 combines with J gene TRBJ1-6, with D possibly being TRBD1 (5 bases). The CDR3 runs to 15 residues. V shed 6 bases and J shed 6 bases, with 15 bases lying between them. The germline V gene has CDR1 SGHAT and CDR2 FQNNGV. The CDR3 sequence is CASSPQWDGNSPLHF. The DNA of the CDR3 is TGTGCCAGCAGTCCCCAGTGGGACGGTAATTCACCCCTCCACTTT.

The sample holds a few counts of this clonotype. The chain uses TRBV7-9 and TRBJ2-1; possible D gene TRBD2, 6 bases. CDR3 length: 13 amino acids. Per the germline V gene, CDR1 is SEHNR and CDR2 is FQNEAQ (reference sequence). V was clipped by 5 bases and J by 9 bases, with 14 bases between them. CDR3 amino acids: CASSHPEGLEQFF. CDR3 bases: TGTGCCAGCAGCCACCCGGAGGGACTTGAGCAGTTCTTC.

This clonotype came up many times. V usage is TRBV28 and J usage is TRBJ2-1, with D hard to call. The V and J ends lost 4 bases and 0 bases respectively, with 7 bases between them. The germline V gene encodes CDR1 MDHEN and CDR2 SYDVKM. The CDR3 is 14 residues long. CDR3 residues: CASSSRFSYNEQFF. In nucleotides, the CDR3 is TGTGCCAGCAGTTCCCGTTTCTCCTACAATGAGCAGTTCTTC.

This clonotype was counted at least ten times. V and J are TRBV6-6 and TRBJ1-3; D unresolved. The length of the CDR3 is 19 residues. Germline CDR1 MNHNY, CDR2 SVGAGI (reference sequence). Between the trimmed V and J ends, which lost 0 bases and 0 bases, there was a span of 18 bases. The CDR3 nucleotides are TGTGCCAGCAGTTACTCGAGACCAATTGGGTCCTCCTCTGGAAACACCATATATTTT. This encodes CASSYSRPIGSSSGNTIYF.

This clonotype has more than one count but fewer than ten. The V gene is TRBV24-1, the J gene TRBJ2-4; 8 bases are shared with TRBD1. Trimming at V came to 3 bases and at J to 1 base, leaving 4 bases not matched to a gene. Germline V gene sequence: CDR1 KGHDR, CDR2 SFDVKD. This CDR3 is built from 16 residues. In DNA, the CDR3 is TGTGCCACCAGTGATGCCGACAGGGGTGCCAAAAACATTCAGTACTTC. It codes for CATSDADRGAKNIQYF.

The DNA of the CDR3 is TGTGCCAGTAGTCCAACAGGGTATACCAAAAACATTCAGTACTTC. As protein: CASSPTGYTKNIQYF. V is TRBV19 and J is TRBJ2-4; TRBD1 is a possible D gene (6 bases). This CDR3 spans 15 amino acids. Germline lookup yields CDR1 LNHDA and CDR2 SQIVND (reference sequence). V shed 5 bases and J shed 2 bases, with 13 bases lying between them.

In its sample, this clonotype was seen many times. The chain uses TRBV20-1 and TRBJ1-1, with D possibly TRBD1 on 5 matching bases. The V gene's germline CDR1 is DFQATT and CDR2 SNEGSKA (reference sequence). The ends were cut back, 0 bases at V and 5 bases at J, with 19 bases in the middle. The CDR3 length is 16 residues. The CDR3 loop reads CSARDPRDNGGTEAFF. CDR3 DNA: TGCAGTGCTAGAGATCCAAGAGACAATGGGGGGACTGAAGCTTTCTTT.

This clonotype was counted a few times. The chain combines TRBV7-9 with TRBJ2-7; 10 bases are a match to TRBD1. V shed 5 bases and J 4 bases; nucleotides not matched to a gene: 8. This CDR3 contains 15 residues. Germline V CDR1 and CDR2: SEHNR, FQNEAQ (reference sequence). CDR3 DNA: TGTGCCAGCAGCCCAGGACAGGGGGTGGTGTACGAGCAGTACTTC. It is translated as CASSPGQGVVYEQYF.

This clonotype has just a few counts. This chain connects TRBV27 to TRBJ2-1; 9 positions agree with TRBD2. Trimming took 2 bases from V and 9 from J; bases not matched to a gene: 5. The CDR3 contains 14 residues. CDR1 and CDR2 (germline): MNHEY, SMNVEV (reference sequence). In nucleotides, the CDR3 is TGTGCCAGCAGTTTACGCGGGAGGGTAAGTGAGCAGTTCTTC. Translated, it gives CASSLRGRVSEQFF.

The rearrangement joins TRBV12-3 or TRBV12-4 to TRBJ1-1; D unresolved. Trimming took off 4 bases at V and 0 bases at J, with 12 bases between the two ends. This CDR3 has 15 residues. The DNA for the CDR3 is TGTGCCAGCAGTTCTGGGAGTTACATGAACACTGAAGCTTTCTTT. Protein sequence: CASSSGSYMNTEAFF.

The CDR3 DNA reads TGCGCCAGCAGCCAAGATCGGGGGGGCCAATTCTCTGGAAACACCATATATTTT. Protein: CASSQDRGGQFSGNTIYF. The chain couples TRBV4-1 to TRBJ1-3, with D possibly being TRBD1 (6 bases). Looked up from germline, CDR1 is MGHRA and CDR2 is YSYEKL. The CDR3 is 18 amino acids. The V gene lost 0 bases and the J gene lost 0 bases, with 15 bases spanning the gap.

This clonotype showed up just a few times. The chain uses TRBV20-1 and TRBJ2-1; D possibly corresponds to TRBD2 (5 bases). V lost 0 bases, J lost 7 bases, and 19 bases lay in between. This CDR3 comprises 16 residues. The V gene's germline CDR1 is DFQATT and CDR2 SNEGSKA (reference sequence). In DNA form, the CDR3 reads TGCAGTGCTAGAGAGCCCAGCGGATCTACGGGGAATGAGCAGTTCTTC. This encodes CSAREPSGSTGNEQFF.

This clonotype was found many times. The V and J genes are TRBV28 and TRBJ2-7; TRBD1 matches 7 bases. Germline-derived CDR1 and CDR2 are MDHEN and SYDVKM. The CDR3 contains 14 residues. The J segment lost 3 bases and the V segment lost 2 bases, leaving 4 bases of the junction unmatched. Here the CDR3 DNA reads TGTGCCAGCAGTTTAGAGGGACAGCTCTACGAGCAGTACTTC. It translates to CASSLEGQLYEQYF.